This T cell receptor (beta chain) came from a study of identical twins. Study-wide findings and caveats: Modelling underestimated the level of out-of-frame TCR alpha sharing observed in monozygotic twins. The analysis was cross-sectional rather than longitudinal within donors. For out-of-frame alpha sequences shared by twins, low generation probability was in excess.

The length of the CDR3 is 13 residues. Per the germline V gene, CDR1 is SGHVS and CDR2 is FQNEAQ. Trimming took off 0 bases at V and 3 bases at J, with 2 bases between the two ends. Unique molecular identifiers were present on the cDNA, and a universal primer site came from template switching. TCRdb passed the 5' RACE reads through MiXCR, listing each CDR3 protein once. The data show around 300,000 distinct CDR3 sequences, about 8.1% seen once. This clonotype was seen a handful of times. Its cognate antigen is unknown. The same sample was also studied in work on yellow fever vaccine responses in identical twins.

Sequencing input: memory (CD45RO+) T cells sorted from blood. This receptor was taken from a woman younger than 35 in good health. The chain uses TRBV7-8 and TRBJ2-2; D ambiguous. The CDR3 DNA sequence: TGTGCCAGCAGCTTAGCCCACACCGGGGAGCTGTTTTTT. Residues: CASSLAHTGELFF.